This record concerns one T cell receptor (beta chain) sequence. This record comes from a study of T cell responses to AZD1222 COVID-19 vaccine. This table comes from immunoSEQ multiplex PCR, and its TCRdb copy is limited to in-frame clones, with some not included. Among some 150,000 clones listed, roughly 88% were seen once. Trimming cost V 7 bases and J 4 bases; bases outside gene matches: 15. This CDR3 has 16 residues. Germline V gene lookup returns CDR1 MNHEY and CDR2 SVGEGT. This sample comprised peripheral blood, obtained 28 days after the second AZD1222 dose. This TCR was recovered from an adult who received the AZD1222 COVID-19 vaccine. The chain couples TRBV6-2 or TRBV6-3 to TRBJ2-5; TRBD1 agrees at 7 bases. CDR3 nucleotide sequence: TGTGCCAGCACCCCATGGGACCGGGACAGCATAGAGACCCAGTACTTC. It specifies CASTPWDRDSIETQYF.